This T cell receptor (beta chain) was sequenced during a study of T cell repertoires in aging, cancer and after chemotherapy. Turning to the study itself: Patients with chronic lymphocytic leukemia were sampled before and after fludarabine- or bendamustine-based chemotherapy.

With regard to this clonotype: Its target is not known.

The template was genomic DNA from peripheral blood, not RNA. Study results and limitations: Across the chemotherapy interval, each cancer cohort showed higher median generation probability, suggesting thymic rebound. In hematological cancer patients, infiltrated lymphoid organs may have impaired thymic emigration or peripheral T cell expansion. Untreated cancer patients had significantly lower blood TCR diversity than age-matched healthy donors.

Multiplex touch-down PCR with TRB-A/B primers amplified rearranged V-D-J TRB sequences. TCRdb re-analysed the multiplex PCR reads in MiXCR, keeping a single row per CDR3 protein. The data show more than 5,000 distinct CDR3 sequences, with more than 30% seen just once and about 30% held by the top ten. The CDR3 totals 14 residues. CDR1 is LNHDA and CDR2 is SQIVND in the germline V gene (reference sequence). Trimming removed 3 bases at V and 3 bases at J, with 12 bases between. The sequence derives from a human donor with a blood cancer. The rearrangement links TRBV19 to TRBJ2-7; D possibly corresponds to TRBD1 (6 bases). Specimen: blood. As DNA, the CDR3 is TGTGCCAGTAGTATTCGGGACATCCACTACGAGCAGTACTTC. Amino acids: CASSIRDIHYEQYF.